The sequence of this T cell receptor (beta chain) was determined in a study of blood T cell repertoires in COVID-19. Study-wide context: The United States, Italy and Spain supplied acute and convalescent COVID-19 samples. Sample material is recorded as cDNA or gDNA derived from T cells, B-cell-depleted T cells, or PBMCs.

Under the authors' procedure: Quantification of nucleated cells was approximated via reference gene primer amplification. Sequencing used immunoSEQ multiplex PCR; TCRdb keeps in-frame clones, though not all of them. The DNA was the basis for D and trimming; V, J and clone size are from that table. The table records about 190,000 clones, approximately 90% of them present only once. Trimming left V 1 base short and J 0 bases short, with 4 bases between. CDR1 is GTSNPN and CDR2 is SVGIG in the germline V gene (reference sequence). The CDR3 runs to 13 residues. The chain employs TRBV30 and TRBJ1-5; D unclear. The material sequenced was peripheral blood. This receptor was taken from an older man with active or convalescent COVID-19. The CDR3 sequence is CAWSAHSNQPQHF. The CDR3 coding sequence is TGTGCCTGGAGTGCCCATAGCAATCAGCCCCAGCATTTT.